Below are 10 T cell receptor beta chains sequenced from a single sample in a study of shared clonotypes between healthy human individuals. TCRdb keeps only in-frame clones here, not all; method: immunoSEQ multiplex PCR. This table holds 2 million to 2.5 million clones, 85% to 95% found once. Material for sequencing was naive CD4+ T cells from PBMCs. Subset here: CD45RA+ positively selected. These receptors came from a man aged 18 to 35 in good health. Some clones in this sample may be carry-over from other donors' samples.

The chain combines TRBV9 with TRBJ2-7; TRBD2 agrees at 8 bases. Germline V gene lookup returns CDR1 SGDLS and CDR2 YYNGEE. The CDR3 loop spans 16 amino acids. The V and J ends lost 0 bases and 0 bases, in that order; junction bases with no gene match: 5. CDR3 residues: CASSVGAGVLSYEQYF. CDR3 bases: TGTGCCAGCAGCGTAGGAGCGGGAGTCCTCTCCTACGAGCAGTACTTC.

V gene TRBV9 combines with J gene TRBJ2-2, with TRBD1 matching 10 bases. The ends lost 3 bases at V and 8 bases at J; junction bases unmatched: 4. Germline V gene lookup returns CDR1 SGDLS and CDR2 YYNGEE. The CDR3 sequence is 14 residues long. The chain's CDR3 is CASSATGGEGELFF. CDR3 DNA: TGTGCCAGCAGCGCGACAGGGGGCGAGGGGGAGCTGTTTTTT.

The CDR3 nucleotides read TGTGCCAGCAGACCCGGACTAGCTTGGGCCGGGGAGCTGTTTTTT. Translating gives CASRPGLAWAGELFF. The rearrangement joins TRBV28 to TRBJ2-2, with TRBD2 matching over 8 bases. Germline loops: CDR1 MDHEN, CDR2 SYDVKM. The CDR3 is 15 amino acids. V dropped 6 bases and J dropped 6; count of bases not matched to a gene: 9. The entire variable domain, with the rest obtained from reference TRBV28 and TRBJ2-2, is as follows: DVKVTQSSRYLVKRTGEKVFLECVQDMDHENMFWYRQDPGLGLRLIYFSYDVKMKEKGDIPEGYSVSREKKERFSLILESASTNQTSMYLCASRPGLAWAGELFFGEGSRLTVL.

The rearrangement uses TRBV6-1 and TRBJ1-1, with 7 bases fitting TRBD1. The CDR3 covers 13 residues. Germline CDR1 reads MNHNS; CDR2 reads SASEGT. Losses at the gene ends were 7 bases for V and 3 bases for J; bases not matched to a gene: 5. CDR3: CASTQGVYTEAFF. CDR3 sequence (DNA): TGTGCCAGCACGCAGGGGGTGTACACTGAAGCTTTCTTT.

The V and J genes are TRBV29-1 and TRBJ1-1; D unresolved. Germline V gene lookup returns CDR1 SQVTM and CDR2 ANQGSEA. The CDR3 is 13 residues long. Trimming removed 5 bases from V and 0 bases from J, with 10 bases in between. The CDR3 DNA is TGCAGCGTTAGGGCTACGATGAACACTGAAGCTTTCTTT. Its protein is CSVRATMNTEAFF.

This chain connects TRBV2 to TRBJ1-1, with D maybe TRBD1 (6 bases). CDR3 length: 13 residues. Looked up from germline, CDR1 is SNHLY and CDR2 is FYNNEI. The ends were cut back, 6 bases at V and 11 bases at J, with 19 bases in the middle. The DNA for the CDR3 is TGTGCCAGCAGAAATGAGGGGGGCATGGATGCTTTCTTT. This gives the protein CASRNEGGMDAFF.

The rearrangement uses TRBV5-6 and TRBJ1-6, with 9 bases fitting TRBD1. Unmatched junction bases numbered 3, after V lost 1 base and J lost 7 bases. CDR3 length: 15 amino acids. Germline CDR1 and CDR2: SGHDT and YYEEEE. The CDR3 region has the DNA TGTGCCAGCAGCTTGACAGGGGGCAGAAATTCACCCCTCCACTTT. As protein: CASSLTGGRNSPLHF. Supplemented by reference TRBV5-6 and TRBJ1-6, the full variable domain reads DAGVTQSPTHLIKTRGQQVTLRCSPKSGHDTVSWYQQALGQGPQFIFQYYEEEERQRGNFPDRFSGHQFPNYSSELNVNALLLGDSALYLCASSLTGGRNSPLHFGNGTRLTVT.

V gene TRBV12-5 combines with J gene TRBJ2-3; 7 bases are a match to TRBD2. Germline lookup yields CDR1 LGHNT and CDR2 FRNRAP. The trim removed 5 bases at V and 3 bases at J, leaving 5 bases unmatched. The CDR3 has 14 residues. CDR3 amino acids: CASGGDYQTDTQYF. The CDR3 DNA follows: TGTGCTAGTGGTGGGGACTACCAAACAGATACGCAGTATTTT.

This clone was observed a handful of times. Here the CDR3 reads CASSEEGKGYTF. The CDR3 DNA follows: TGTGCCAGCAGTGAAGAGGGCAAGGGCTACACCTTC. This chain connects TRBV2 to TRBJ1-2; D is ambiguous. The CDR3 is made up of 12 amino acids. The V and J ends lost 1 base and 8 bases respectively, with 8 bases between them. Germline V gives CDR1 SNHLY, CDR2 FYNNEI. Using reference TRBV2 and TRBJ1-2 for the parts outside the CDR3, the full variable domain is EPEVTQTPSHQVTQMGQEVILRCVPISNHLYFYWYRQILGQKVEFLVSFYNNEISEKSEIFDDQFSVERPDGSNFTLKIRSTKLEDSAMYFCASSEEGKGYTFGSGTRLTVV.

V is TRBV29-1 and J is TRBJ1-3; tentative D call: TRBD1 (5 bases). The CDR3 has 15 amino acids. Trimming left V 0 bases short and J 4 bases short, with 13 bases between. Germline V gives CDR1 SQVTM, CDR2 ANQGSEA. Here the CDR3 DNA reads TGCAGCGTTGAAGATTACGGGGCATCAGGAAACACCATATATTTT. Translating gives CSVEDYGASGNTIYF.